This entry lists 25 T cell receptor beta chains sequenced from one sample in a study of shared clonotypes between healthy human individuals. The data were produced by immunoSEQ multiplex PCR, yet TCRdb's version contains in-frame clones alone and is incomplete. The sample holds 190,000 or so clones, 65% to 80% seen once. The material sequenced was memory CD4+ T cells sorted from blood. Specified subset: CD45RA-negative fraction. All receptors derive from a young man in good health.

This clone has a single count. At one end the junction does not follow the germline gene, possibly because of a read error. The chain couples TRBV6-1 to TRBJ2-5; D gene unclear. Germline lookup yields CDR1 MNHNS and CDR2 SASEGT. This CDR3 is 11 amino acids long. This chain's CDR3 is CASSEIGLVDF. In nucleotides, the CDR3 is TGTGCCAGCAGTGAAATAGGTCTGGTCGACTTC.

The chain carries TRBV21-1 and TRBJ2-5; the D call in the table, TRBD1, was not verified against the DNA. TRBV21-1 counts as a pseudogene. The CDR3 loop spans 15 amino acids. In DNA, the CDR3 is TGTGCCAGCAGCAAAGGACAGCCCGAATCTGGGACCCAGTACTTC. This codes for CASSKGQPESGTQYF.

The gene calls are TRBV7-2 and TRBJ1-1; 7 bases are shared with TRBD1. CDR1 and CDR2 from the germline V gene are SGHTA and FQGNSA. V shed 5 bases, J shed 7 bases, and the junction held 16 bases outside the gene matches. This CDR3 is 16 amino acids long. The CDR3 coding sequence is TGTGCCAGCAGCCTGGCCGCCAGCTCAGGGGGTGGTGAAGCTTTCTTT. This codes for CASSLAASSGGGEAFF.

This clone was counted a few times. The chain links TRBV9 to TRBJ2-7; 8 bases fit TRBD1. The V gene's germline CDR1 is SGDLS and CDR2 YYNGEE. After removal of 3 bases from V and 0 bases from J, the junction contained 2 bases not matched to a gene. This CDR3 has 14 amino acids. The CDR3 DNA reads as TGTGCCAGCAGCGCGACAGGGGCCTCCTACGAGCAGTACTTC. This codes for CASSATGASYEQYF.

The J gene is TRBJ2-7, the V gene TRBV29-1; 11 nucleotides align to TRBD1. This CDR3 has 15 residues. After removal of 2 bases from V and 3 bases from J, the junction contained 6 bases not matched to a gene. From germline, CDR1 is SQVTM and CDR2 ANQGSEA. The CDR3 loop reads CSVEFGTGGDYEQYF. The CDR3 DNA sequence: TGCAGCGTTGAATTCGGGACAGGGGGAGACTACGAGCAGTACTTC.

This clone was seen only once. V gene TRBV2 combines with J gene TRBJ1-4; 9 bases align to TRBD1. This CDR3 comprises 14 residues. With V trimmed by 8 bases and J by 5 bases, 6 bases remained unmatched. Germline V gene sequence: CDR1 SNHLY, CDR2 FYNNEI. CDR3 in amino acids: CASARTGVNEKLFF. As DNA, the CDR3 is TGTGCCAGCGCGCGGACAGGGGTGAATGAAAAACTGTTTTTT.

The chain employs TRBV30 and TRBJ2-3; no definite D call. Trimming took 1 base from V and 0 from J, leaving 11 bases between them. Germline V lookup: CDR1 GTSNPN, CDR2 SVGIG (reference sequence). The CDR3 is 15 amino acids. The CDR3 DNA reads TGTGCCTGGAGTGGTCGAATGGCTAGCACAGATACGCAGTATTTT. Residues: CAWSGRMASTDTQYF.

J is TRBJ1-1 and V is TRBV18, with D possibly being TRBD1 (5 bases). The CDR3 has 16 residues. Trimming stripped 3 bases from V and 5 bases from J, with 19 bases between. The germline V gene encodes CDR1 KGHSH and CDR2 LQKENI. The CDR3 region has the DNA TGTGCCAGCTCACCTTTGGGACCCCAGGGAGGGACTGAAGCTTTCTTT. Encoded protein: CASSPLGPQGGTEAFF.

The chain combines TRBV6-6 with TRBJ2-7; 7 positions match TRBD1. V lost 4 bases to trimming and J lost 2 bases; unmatched junction nucleotides: 2. Germline assignment: CDR1 MNHNY and CDR2 SVGAGI (reference sequence). This CDR3 has 13 amino acids. This CDR3 reads CASSWGQTYEQYF. CDR3 bases: TGTGCCAGCAGTTGGGGACAGACCTACGAGCAGTACTTC.

The rearrangement uses TRBV7-9 and TRBJ2-1; 12 bases are shared with TRBD2. V lost 4 bases and J lost 7; bases outside the gene matches: 11. The CDR3 has 17 amino acids. The germline gives CDR1 SEHNR, CDR2 FQNEAQ (reference sequence). The chain's CDR3 is CASSSEVLAGGRNEQFF. The CDR3, as DNA: TGTGCCAGCAGCTCTGAGGTCCTAGCGGGAGGGCGAAATGAGCAGTTCTTC.

This clone appeared a single time. The rearrangement joins TRBV4-3 to TRBJ2-3; 12 bases map to TRBD2. The CDR3 consists of 17 residues. Germline V gene lookup returns CDR1 LGHNA and CDR2 YSLEER. The junction had 10 bases not matched to a gene; V was cut back by 0 bases and J by 9 bases. CDR3 coding DNA: TGCGCCAGCAGCCAAGATCTAGCTAGCGGGAGGGCCGTAACGCAGTATTTT. Translated, it gives CASSQDLASGRAVTQYF.

The gene calls are TRBV9 and TRBJ2-1; TRBD2 aligns across 14 bases. The germline CDR1 and CDR2 sequences are SGDLS and YYNGEE. This CDR3 has 18 residues. V gave up 5 bases and J gave up 7 bases; unmatched junction bases: 14. The DNA for the CDR3 is TGTGCCAGCAGTAAGGGACTAGCGGGAGAGCCTTCCAGGAATGAGCAGTTCTTC. Translating gives CASSKGLAGEPSRNEQFF.

V usage is TRBV11-3 and J usage is TRBJ2-7, with D perhaps given as TRBD1 or TRBD2 (5 bases each). This CDR3 is 15 amino acids long. V shed 5 bases and J shed 2 bases, with 16 bases lying between them. Germline values: CDR1 SGHNT, CDR2 YENEEA. CDR3 in amino acids: CASSLGQGRAYEQYF. Here the CDR3 DNA reads TGTGCCAGCAGCCTGGGGCAGGGACGTGCCTACGAGCAGTACTTC. The full variable domain, its missing parts supplied by reference TRBV11-3 and TRBJ2-7, is EAGVVQSPRYKIIEKKQPVAFWCNPISGHNTLYWYLQNLGQGPELLIRYENEEAVDDSQLPKDRFSAERLKGVDSTLKIQPAELGDSAVYLCASSLGQGRAYEQYFGPGTRLTVT.

This clone was recorded once. The rearrangement links TRBV28 to TRBJ2-2; the match to TRBD2 covers 8 bases. The CDR3 runs 15 residues. V lost 6 bases and J lost 0; bases outside the gene matches: 3. Germline V lookup: CDR1 MDHEN, CDR2 SYDVKM. The CDR3 protein is CASSPGLANTGELFF. For the CDR3, the DNA is TGTGCCAGCAGCCCGGGACTAGCGAACACCGGGGAGCTGTTTTTT.

This clone was seen a few times. The CDR3 region has the DNA TGTGCCAGCAGTACCGAATTAGGGAGGACTGAAGCTTTCTTT. This encodes CASSTELGRTEAFF. The chain combines TRBV27 with TRBJ1-1; D uncertain. CDR1 and CDR2 from the germline V gene are MNHEY and SMNVEV (reference sequence). This CDR3 region has 14 residues. The germline V and J ends were trimmed by 5 bases and 5 bases, with 15 bases remaining between them.

At least ten counts were recorded for this clone. The chain is built from TRBV6-1 and TRBJ1-2; no clear D. CDR1 and CDR2 (germline): MNHNS, SASEGT. V shed 8 bases and J shed 5 bases, with 15 bases lying between them. The CDR3 covers 13 residues. CDR3: CASGPLGLYGYTF. The CDR3 bases are TGTGCCAGCGGACCACTCGGGCTGTATGGCTACACCTTC.

In this sample, this clone turned up once. The chain recombines TRBV4-3 with TRBJ2-7; no clear D gene. The CDR3 consists of 14 residues. Germline-derived CDR1 and CDR2 are LGHNA and YSLEER. Trimming cost V 4 bases and J 0 bases, with 10 bases left between them. The CDR3 loop reads CASSLEESSYEQYF. CDR3 in DNA: TGCGCCAGCAGCCTAGAAGAGAGCTCCTACGAGCAGTACTTC.

This clone has a handful of counts. The chain recombines TRBV5-5 with TRBJ2-7, with D possibly matching TRBD1 (6 bases). V dropped 2 bases and J dropped 3 bases, with 12 bases sitting between them. CDR1 SGHKS and CDR2 YYEKEE come from the germline V gene (reference sequence). CDR3 length equals 14 residues. CDR3 amino acids: CASSFSGTLYEQYF. CDR3 in DNA: TGTGCCAGCAGCTTCTCCGGGACACTCTACGAGCAGTACTTC. The whole variable domain, filled in from reference TRBV5-5 and TRBJ2-7, reads DAGVTQSPTHLIKTRGQQVTLRCSPISGHKSVSWYQQVLGQGPQFIFQYYEKEERGRGNFPDRFSARQFPNYSSELNVNALLLGDSALYLCASSFSGTLYEQYFGPGTRLTVT.

V usage is TRBV6-5 and J usage is TRBJ1-2, with D perhaps matching TRBD1 (5 bases). Between the trimmed V and J ends, which lost 2 bases and 4 bases, there was a span of 14 bases. This CDR3 has 15 residues. CDR1 is MNHEY, CDR2 SVGAGI, per germline. The CDR3 reads CASSYIGGRGYGYTF. CDR3 nucleotides: TGTGCCAGCAGTTACATCGGGGGTAGGGGCTATGGCTACACCTTC.

The V gene is TRBV29-1, the J gene TRBJ2-5; D is unresolved. CDR3 length: 12 amino acids. Germline CDR1 is SQVTM and CDR2 is ANQGSEA. Trimming removed 3 bases from V and 1 base from J, with 6 bases in between. The CDR3 nucleotides read TGCAGCGTTGATCGGGTCCAAGAGACCCAGTACTTC. Encoded protein: CSVDRVQETQYF.

The CDR3 sequence is CASSLAYRGRGLNTGELFF. CDR3 nucleotides: TGTGCCAGCAGCTTAGCATACAGGGGAAGAGGGCTGAACACCGGGGAGCTGTTTTTT. The chain is built from TRBV7-6 and TRBJ2-2, with 7 bases aligning to TRBD1. The CDR3 is made up of 19 amino acids. V trimming: 0 bases; J trimming: 1 base; junction bases outside the gene matches: 11. CDR1 and CDR2 (germline): SGHVS, FNYEAQ.

V gene TRBV2 combines with J gene TRBJ2-7; D possibly corresponds to TRBD2 (6 bases). This CDR3 spans 13 amino acids. The V end lost 6 bases, the J end lost 2 bases, and 11 bases lay between the germline ends. Per the germline V gene, CDR1 is SNHLY and CDR2 is FYNNEI. The CDR3 sequence is CASRERVTYEQYF. For the CDR3, the DNA is TGTGCCAGCAGAGAGCGGGTTACCTACGAGCAGTACTTC.

CDR3 residues: CASSLVLGLAGADTQYF. In DNA, the CDR3 is TGTGCCAGCAGCTTAGTACTCGGGCTAGCGGGAGCAGATACGCAGTATTTT. The chain couples TRBV11-3 to TRBJ2-3; 10 bases fit TRBD2. The germline V gene has CDR1 SGHNT and CDR2 YENEEA. The trim removed 1 base at V and 4 bases at J, leaving 8 bases unmatched. The CDR3 length is 17 residues.

In its sample, this clone was seen a few times. The V gene is TRBV5-1, the J gene TRBJ2-3, with D perhaps matching TRBD1 (5 bases). This CDR3 spans 15 amino acids. CDR1 and CDR2 (germline): SGHRS, YFSETQ. Deletions cut 0 bases from V and 5 bases from J, with 13 bases between. CDR3 protein: CASSLAARARDTQYF. The CDR3 DNA reads as TGCGCCAGCAGCTTGGCGGCCAGGGCGAGAGATACGCAGTATTTT.

The rearrangement links TRBV27 to TRBJ2-1; D may be TRBD2 (5 bases). CDR3 length equals 15 residues. With 2 bases removed from V and 7 bases from J, the gap between germline ends came to 15 bases. The germline CDR1 and CDR2 sequences are MNHEY and SMNVEV (reference sequence). CDR3 sequence reads: CASSLAGPQTNEQFF. The CDR3 region has the DNA TGTGCCAGCAGTTTAGCGGGCCCCCAGACAAATGAGCAGTTCTTC.